This T cell receptor beta chain is from a study of T cells in localized non-small cell lung cancer. Whole-study findings and limits: Elevated circulating T cell density in blood was associated with longer overall survival. Uninvolved nearby lung showed the greatest T cell clonality, exceeding that found in tumor. Among the top 100 tumor clones, a median 57 appeared in adjacent lung. Heterogeneity within the tumor remains possible, as just one region underwent sequencing.

TCRdb's table, derived via immunoSEQ multiplex PCR, lists solely in-frame clones and lacks some. The repertoire includes tens of thousands of clones, around 87% of them detected once, and around a sixth sits in the top ten. V was trimmed by 0 bases and J by 1 base, leaving 0 bases between them. CDR3 size: 12 residues. From germline, CDR1 is MNHNY and CDR2 SVGAGI (reference sequence). This clone was detected only a few times. Its antigen is unidentified. The receptor comes from a man between 40 and 75 years old with stage III lung adenocarcinoma. The V call is TRBV6-6, the J call TRBJ1-1; D is unresolved. The material sequenced was peripheral blood mononuclear cells, taken before any cancer treatment. Here the CDR3 reads CASSYSNTEAFF. The DNA of the CDR3 is TGTGCCAGCAGTTACTCGAACACTGAAGCTTTCTTT.